The rows below give T cell receptor beta chains drawn from one sample of a study of regulatory T cells in long-lasting Graves disease. TCRdb re-called the multiplex PCR reads with MiXCR, one entry per CDR3 protein. Of 700,000 or so distinct CDR3 sequences listed, about 32% are singletons. The specimen comprised peripheral blood mononuclear cells (PBMCs), sampled when the disease was refractory, from a patient treated with antithyroid drugs. Every receptor here comes from a female donor with Graves disease. Each CDR3 is given with its conserved first and last residue. Each record gives: D gene, clone size, V gene, J gene, CDR3 DNA, CDR3 protein. D genes are given only for firm matches. Size values are once, few and many counts, or a class for expanded clones, and some rows have none.

d_call: -; clone_size: few; v_call: TRBV25-1; j_call: TRBJ1-4; cdr3_nt: TGTGCCAGCAGGGGCTATGGTGAAAAACTGTTTTTT; cdr3_aa: CASRGYGEKLFF
d_call: -; clone_size: -; v_call: TRBV12-5; j_call: TRBJ2-1; cdr3_nt: TGTGCTAGTGGCTCCCCTAACGGGAGCTCCTACAATGAGCAGTTCTTC; cdr3_aa: CASGSPNGSSYNEQFF
d_call: TRBD2; clone_size: few; v_call: TRBV13; j_call: TRBJ2-5; cdr3_nt: TGTGCCAGCAGCTCCGCGGGGGGGGAGACCCAGTACTTC; cdr3_aa: CASSSAGGETQYF
d_call: -; clone_size: -; v_call: TRBV20-1; j_call: TRBJ2-7; cdr3_nt: TGCAGTGCTAGAGATCCTCGGACACCCTCCTACGAGCAGTACTTC; cdr3_aa: CSARDPRTPSYEQYF
d_call: -; clone_size: few; v_call: TRBV3-1; j_call: TRBJ2-3; cdr3_nt: TGTGCCAGCAGCCATGGCAGAACCACAGATACGCAGTATTTT; cdr3_aa: CASSHGRTTDTQYF
d_call: -; clone_size: -; v_call: TRBV20-1; j_call: TRBJ2-7; cdr3_nt: TGCAGTGCTAGAGACAGCCACTACGAGCAGTACTTC; cdr3_aa: CSARDSHYEQYF
d_call: -; clone_size: few; v_call: TRBV5-1; j_call: TRBJ1-1; cdr3_nt: TGCGCCAGCACCCCTGAGGGGGGGGGAATAAGCACTGAAGCTTTCTTT; cdr3_aa: CASTPEGGGISTEAFF
d_call: TRBD1; clone_size: once; v_call: TRBV20-1; j_call: TRBJ1-5; cdr3_nt: TGCAGTGCTAGAGGGGCGACAGGGAGCTCGCCCCAGCATTTT; cdr3_aa: CSARGATGSSPQHF
d_call: -; clone_size: -; v_call: TRBV7-3; j_call: TRBJ1-6; cdr3_nt: TGTGCCAGCAGCTTACCTCGGACAGCAAGCTATAAGTCACCCCTCCACTTT; cdr3_aa: CASSLPRTASYKSPLHF
d_call: TRBD2; clone_size: few; v_call: TRBV11-2; j_call: TRBJ2-1; cdr3_nt: TGTGCCAGCAGCTTAGAGGGACTAGCGGACAATGAGCAGTTCTTC; cdr3_aa: CASSLEGLADNEQFF
d_call: -; clone_size: few; v_call: TRBV6-1; j_call: TRBJ2-2; cdr3_nt: TGTGCCAGCAGTAGGTCTCCAGGGGTCGGCGGGGAGCTGTTTTTT; cdr3_aa: CASSRSPGVGGELFF
d_call: -; clone_size: once; v_call: TRBV12-3/TRBV12-4; j_call: TRBJ1-5; cdr3_nt: TGTGCCAGCAGTTTAAGCGGCGGTAGCGATCAGCCCCAGCATTTT; cdr3_aa: CASSLSGGSDQPQHF
d_call: -; clone_size: few; v_call: TRBV30; j_call: TRBJ1-5; cdr3_nt: TGTGCCTGGAGTGTAAAGGGTCCCCAGCCCCAGCATTTT; cdr3_aa: CAWSVKGPQPQHF
d_call: -; clone_size: -; v_call: TRBV5-6; j_call: TRBJ1-5; cdr3_nt: TGTGCCAGCAGCTTGTTCGGAGACTATCAGCCCCAGCATTTT; cdr3_aa: CASSLFGDYQPQHF
d_call: -; clone_size: -; v_call: TRBV7-3; j_call: TRBJ2-4; cdr3_nt: TGTGCCAGCAGCTTCGTGCCTAGCGAGGTCCGGGGGAATGGGAACATTCAGTACTTC; cdr3_aa: CASSFVPSEVRGNGNIQYF
d_call: TRBD2; clone_size: few; v_call: TRBV30; j_call: TRBJ2-7; cdr3_nt: TGTGCGCTATCTAGCGGGAGATCGTACGAGCAGTACTTC; cdr3_aa: CALSSGRSYEQYF
d_call: TRBD1; clone_size: -; v_call: TRBV4-2; j_call: TRBJ2-6; cdr3_nt: TGTGCCAGCAGCCCGACAGGGGGTGGGGCCAACGTCCTGACTTTC; cdr3_aa: CASSPTGGGANVLTF
d_call: -; clone_size: many; v_call: TRBV5-1; j_call: TRBJ1-1; cdr3_nt: TGCGCCAGCAGCTTGGCTGGGGGTCGTAACACTGAAGCTTTCTTT; cdr3_aa: CASSLAGGRNTEAFF
d_call: -; clone_size: -; v_call: TRBV19; j_call: TRBJ2-2; cdr3_nt: TGTGCCAGTAGTGGTCGGGAGAAGAACACCGGGGAGCTGTTTTTT; cdr3_aa: CASSGREKNTGELFF
d_call: -; clone_size: few; v_call: TRBV6-2/TRBV6-3; j_call: TRBJ1-4; cdr3_nt: TGTGCCAGCAGGTCCCGAGGAATAGGCGGTGAAAAACTGTTTTTT; cdr3_aa: CASRSRGIGGEKLFF
d_call: TRBD1; clone_size: -; v_call: TRBV29-1; j_call: TRBJ1-2; cdr3_nt: TGCAGCGCCGGGGACAGCACCCTCTGGGGCGGCTACACCTTC; cdr3_aa: CSAGDSTLWGGYTF
d_call: -; clone_size: -; v_call: TRBV12-3/TRBV12-4; j_call: TRBJ1-5; cdr3_nt: TGTGCCAGCAGTCCCCTCCCGGCACAATATAGCAATCAGCCCCAGCATTTT; cdr3_aa: CASSPLPAQYSNQPQHF
d_call: -; clone_size: -; v_call: TRBV7-6; j_call: TRBJ2-5; cdr3_nt: TGTGCCAGCAGCTTAGCTCCAGCAAAAGAGTCCCAGTACTTC; cdr3_aa: CASSLAPAKESQYF
d_call: TRBD1; clone_size: many; v_call: TRBV27; j_call: TRBJ1-6; cdr3_nt: TGTGCCAGCACTATACTCCGGGACAGGGTCTCACCCCTCCACTTT; cdr3_aa: CASTILRDRVSPLHF
d_call: TRBD1; clone_size: many; v_call: TRBV27; j_call: TRBJ1-1; cdr3_nt: TGTGCCAGCAGACCTTACCCGACAGGGTCCCTGAACACTGAAGCTTTCTTT; cdr3_aa: CASRPYPTGSLNTEAFF
d_call: -; clone_size: once; v_call: TRBV2; j_call: TRBJ2-7; cdr3_nt: TGTGCCAGCAGTGACCAGGGGCTCCCATTCTACGAGCAGTACTTC; cdr3_aa: CASSDQGLPFYEQYF
d_call: -; clone_size: many; v_call: TRBV28; j_call: TRBJ2-7; cdr3_nt: TGTGCCAGACCCCGGGGGCAGGGGAGCTACGAGCAGTACTTC; cdr3_aa: CARPRGQGSYEQYF
d_call: -; clone_size: -; v_call: TRBV20-1; j_call: TRBJ1-3; cdr3_nt: TGCAGTGCGTTACAGGGTGGTGGAAACACCATATATTTT; cdr3_aa: CSALQGGGNTIYF
d_call: -; clone_size: -; v_call: TRBV19; j_call: TRBJ2-2; cdr3_nt: TGTGCCAGTAGAGGCGGGGAGCTGTTTTTT; cdr3_aa: CASRGGELFF
d_call: -; clone_size: many; v_call: TRBV6-1; j_call: TRBJ1-1; cdr3_nt: TGTGCCAGCAGCGTAGGGAGCTACGGCATTGAAGCTTTCTTT; cdr3_aa: CASSVGSYGIEAFF
d_call: -; clone_size: few; v_call: TRBV25-1; j_call: TRBJ1-2; cdr3_nt: TGTGCCAGCAGTGTAGTGGCACACTATGGCTACACCTTC; cdr3_aa: CASSVVAHYGYTF
d_call: TRBD1; clone_size: few; v_call: TRBV20-1; j_call: TRBJ2-7; cdr3_nt: TGCAGTGCTACCTCCGGGACAGGGGGCGTAACCTACGAGCAGTACTTC; cdr3_aa: CSATSGTGGVTYEQYF
d_call: TRBD2; clone_size: -; v_call: TRBV11-2; j_call: TRBJ2-2; cdr3_nt: TGTGCCAGCAGCTCGAGCGGGGTGAACACCGGGGAGCTGTTTTTT; cdr3_aa: CASSSSGVNTGELFF
d_call: -; clone_size: few; v_call: TRBV5-5; j_call: TRBJ1-5; cdr3_nt: TGTGCCAGCAGCCCAGGGGATTGGGTCAATCAGCCCCAGCATTTT; cdr3_aa: CASSPGDWVNQPQHF
d_call: TRBD1; clone_size: few; v_call: TRBV6-1; j_call: TRBJ2-7; cdr3_nt: TGTGCCAGCAGCAGGGGACAGTTCTACGAGCAGTACTTC; cdr3_aa: CASSRGQFYEQYF
d_call: -; clone_size: -; v_call: TRBV20-1; j_call: TRBJ2-3; cdr3_nt: TGCAGTGCTTCTAGCGCAGATACGCAGTATTTT; cdr3_aa: CSASSADTQYF
d_call: -; clone_size: -; v_call: TRBV28; j_call: TRBJ2-6; cdr3_nt: TGTGCCTCACAGGGTGCGACGGCTGGGGCCAACGTCCTGACTTTC; cdr3_aa: CASQGATAGANVLTF
d_call: -; clone_size: -; v_call: TRBV27; j_call: TRBJ2-2; cdr3_nt: TGTGCCAGCACCCGGACGAACACCGGGGAGCTGTTTTTT; cdr3_aa: CASTRTNTGELFF
d_call: -; clone_size: many; v_call: TRBV28; j_call: TRBJ1-4; cdr3_nt: TGTGCCAGCAGTTTAGAACAGGGTAATGAAAAACTGTTTTTT; cdr3_aa: CASSLEQGNEKLFF
d_call: -; clone_size: -; v_call: TRBV5-1; j_call: TRBJ2-7; cdr3_nt: TGCGCCAGCAGTTTGAACCGGGACTCACATCGCGTGAAGCAGTACTTC; cdr3_aa: CASSLNRDSHRVKQYF
d_call: TRBD2; clone_size: -; v_call: TRBV20-1; j_call: TRBJ2-5; cdr3_nt: TGCAGTGCTAGAGATTTAGGGACTAGCGGGAGATCAGAGACCCAGTACTTC; cdr3_aa: CSARDLGTSGRSETQYF
d_call: -; clone_size: -; v_call: TRBV5-1; j_call: TRBJ1-2; cdr3_nt: TGCGCCAGCATAAGTTCTGCGTATGGCCACACCTTC; cdr3_aa: CASISSAYGHTF
d_call: TRBD1; clone_size: -; v_call: TRBV6-1; j_call: TRBJ2-1; cdr3_nt: TGTGCCAGCAGTGATTATGTTTGGGACAGGGAAGACAATGAGCAGTTCTTC; cdr3_aa: CASSDYVWDREDNEQFF
d_call: TRBD2; clone_size: -; v_call: TRBV20-1; j_call: TRBJ2-7; cdr3_nt: TGCAGTGCTAGACGGACTAGCGGGAGCTTGGCCTCCTACGAGCAGTACTTC; cdr3_aa: CSARRTSGSLASYEQYF
d_call: -; clone_size: few; v_call: TRBV6-1; j_call: TRBJ1-1; cdr3_nt: TGTGCCAGCAGTGATGGTGGGCACTCTTTCTTT; cdr3_aa: CASSDGGHSFF
d_call: TRBD2; clone_size: -; v_call: TRBV5-6; j_call: TRBJ2-5; cdr3_nt: TGTGCCAGCAGCTCCCGGACTAGCGGGGGGGAGACCCAGTACTTC; cdr3_aa: CASSSRTSGGETQYF
d_call: -; clone_size: many; v_call: TRBV2; j_call: TRBJ1-1; cdr3_nt: TGTGCCAGCAGGATCAGTTGGAACACTGAAGCTTTCTTT; cdr3_aa: CASRISWNTEAFF
d_call: -; clone_size: -; v_call: TRBV7-7; j_call: TRBJ2-2; cdr3_nt: TGTGCCAGCAGCCCTATCGACGGCTACGCGAACACCGGGGAGCTGGTTTTT; cdr3_aa: CASSPIDGYANTGELVF
d_call: -; clone_size: few; v_call: TRBV5-1; j_call: TRBJ1-1; cdr3_nt: TGCGCCAGCAGCGCGGGACATACGAACACTGAAGCTTTCTTT; cdr3_aa: CASSAGHTNTEAFF
d_call: TRBD1; clone_size: once; v_call: TRBV20-1; j_call: TRBJ2-4; cdr3_nt: TGCAGTGCCGATAGTCCCTCCGGGACAGGGGGTTACGGCATTCAGTACTTC; cdr3_aa: CSADSPSGTGGYGIQYF
d_call: TRBD1; clone_size: -; v_call: TRBV12-3/TRBV12-4; j_call: TRBJ1-5; cdr3_nt: TGTGCCAGCAGTGCGGGAGGGGGCTTGCAGCCCCAGCATTTT; cdr3_aa: CASSAGGGLQPQHF
d_call: -; clone_size: -; v_call: TRBV2; j_call: TRBJ1-1; cdr3_nt: TGTGCCAGCAGTCAGGTTTGGTCTCGAATGAACACTGAAGCTTTCTTT; cdr3_aa: CASSQVWSRMNTEAFF
d_call: -; clone_size: -; v_call: TRBV6-1; j_call: TRBJ1-5; cdr3_nt: TGTGCCAGCACCTACACTACCGGCCAGCCCCAGCATTTT; cdr3_aa: CASTYTTGQPQHF